Described below is a single TCR beta chain sequence and its context. The age range of participants was about 18 to 95 years, with residence in roughly 25 US areas. Participant-given clinical history determined each cohort assignment. In the authors' methods: It was from reference gene primer amplification that nucleated cell counts were estimated. Generated by immunoSEQ multiplex PCR, the TCRdb table keeps only in-frame clones and is missing some. That table is the source of V, J and clone size, and D and trimming were worked out from the DNA. The repertoire includes some 130,000 clones, about 86% of them detected once, and about 2.4% sits in the top ten. This specimen comes from a study of blood T cell repertoires in COVID-19. Germline lookup yields CDR1 SEHNR and CDR2 FQNEAQ (reference sequence). The CDR3 has 14 amino acids. V lost 5 bases and J 5 bases, leaving 15 bases between the germline ends.

The sequenced material came from PBMCs or T cells enriched from blood (not recorded which). This chain links TRBV7-9 with TRBJ1-1; D not resolved. The TCR comes from a man aged 40-50 years with acute COVID-19. CDR3 coding DNA: TGTGCCAGCAGCCCATCGGCGGTTAGGACTGAAGCTTTCTTT. Translated, it gives CASSPSAVRTEAFF.